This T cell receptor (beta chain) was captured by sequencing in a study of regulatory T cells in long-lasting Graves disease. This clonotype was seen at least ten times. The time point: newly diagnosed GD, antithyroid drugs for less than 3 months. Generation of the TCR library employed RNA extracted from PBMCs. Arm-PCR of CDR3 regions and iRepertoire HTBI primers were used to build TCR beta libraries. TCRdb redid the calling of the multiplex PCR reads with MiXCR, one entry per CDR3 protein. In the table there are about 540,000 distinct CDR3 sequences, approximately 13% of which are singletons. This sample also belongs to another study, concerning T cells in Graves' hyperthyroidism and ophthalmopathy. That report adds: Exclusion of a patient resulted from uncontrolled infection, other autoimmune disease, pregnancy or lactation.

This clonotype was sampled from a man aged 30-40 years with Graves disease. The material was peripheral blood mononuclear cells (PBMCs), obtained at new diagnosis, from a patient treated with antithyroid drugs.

As DNA, the CDR3 is TGTGCCAGCAGCTTAGCCTCCCATGAGCAGTTCTTC. It yields the protein CASSLASHEQFF. The V gene is TRBV7-4, the J gene TRBJ2-1; D call uncertain. V was clipped by 0 bases and J by 8 bases, with 5 bases between them. The CDR3 runs 12 residues. Germline CDR1 SGHVT, CDR2 SQSDAQ.